Listed below are T cell receptor beta chains from one sample, sequenced in a study of CD8 T cells in ankylosing spondylitis. Via MiXCR, TCRdb re-called the 5' RACE reads, giving one row per CDR3 protein. Counted here are fewer than 350,000 distinct CDR3 sequences, 11% occurring once; the ten biggest clones make up around 8.4%. Material for sequencing was blood, either unsorted or a sorted T cell fraction (not recorded which). These receptors all come from a female donor with ankylosing spondylitis or in good health (not recorded which). CDR3s include the opening cysteine and the closing phenylalanine or tryptophan. A D gene is named only where the DNA matches it firmly. Clone size, where shown, is once, few, many, or a class for clones that have expanded.

clone_size: NA; v_call: TRBV6-1; d_call: NA; j_call: TRBJ2-3; cdr3_aa: CASMERPESTSDTQYF; cdr3_nt: TGTGCCAGCATGGAGAGGCCGGAGAGCACATCAGATACGCAGTATTTT
clone_size: many; v_call: TRBV20-1; d_call: TRBD2; j_call: TRBJ2-2; cdr3_aa: CSAAQTSGGKTGELFF; cdr3_nt: TGCAGTGCTGCCCAGACTAGCGGCGGGAAAACCGGGGAGCTGTTTTTT
clone_size: many; v_call: TRBV20-1; d_call: TRBD2; j_call: TRBJ2-3; cdr3_aa: CSASTSGISTDTQYF; cdr3_nt: TGCAGTGCTAGTACTAGCGGGATAAGTACAGATACGCAGTATTTT
clone_size: few; v_call: TRBV9; d_call: TRBD2; j_call: TRBJ2-1; cdr3_aa: CASSVTAGNEQFF; cdr3_nt: TGTGCCAGCAGCGTAACAGCGGGAAATGAGCAGTTCTTC
clone_size: many; v_call: TRBV11-2; d_call: NA; j_call: TRBJ1-5; cdr3_aa: CASSLSPGENQPQHF; cdr3_nt: TGTGCCAGCAGCTTATCGCCAGGGGAAAATCAGCCCCAGCATTTT
clone_size: NA; v_call: TRBV3-1; d_call: NA; j_call: TRBJ2-7; cdr3_aa: CASSQARATNSYEQYF; cdr3_nt: TGTGCCAGCAGCCAAGCCAGAGCGACAAACTCCTACGAGCAGTACTTC
clone_size: NA; v_call: TRBV30; d_call: NA; j_call: TRBJ2-2; cdr3_aa: CAWARGGELFF; cdr3_nt: TGTGCCTGGGCCCGTGGCGGGGAGCTGTTTTTT
clone_size: many; v_call: TRBV29-1; d_call: TRBD1; j_call: TRBJ2-1; cdr3_aa: CSAGQATSSYNEQFF; cdr3_nt: TGCAGCGCCGGACAGGCCACTAGCTCCTACAATGAGCAGTTCTTC
clone_size: many; v_call: TRBV28; d_call: TRBD2; j_call: TRBJ2-5; cdr3_aa: CASSLIRLAGGETQYF; cdr3_nt: TGTGCCAGCAGTTTGATAAGGCTAGCGGGGGGAGAGACCCAGTACTTC
clone_size: many; v_call: TRBV9; d_call: NA; j_call: TRBJ2-2; cdr3_aa: CASSVDLAGELFF; cdr3_nt: TGTGCCAGCAGCGTAGATTTAGCGGGGGAGCTGTTTTTT
clone_size: few; v_call: TRBV5-1; d_call: NA; j_call: TRBJ1-1; cdr3_aa: CASRTFVGQPNTEAFF; cdr3_nt: TGCGCCAGCAGGACGTTTGTCGGACAGCCGAACACTGAAGCTTTCTTT
clone_size: many; v_call: TRBV12-3/TRBV12-4; d_call: NA; j_call: TRBJ2-5; cdr3_aa: CASSLRGATVNPWKTQYF; cdr3_nt: TGTGCCAGCAGTTTACGGGGGGCGACAGTGAATCCTTGGAAGACCCAGTACTTC
clone_size: many; v_call: TRBV20-1; d_call: TRBD2; j_call: TRBJ2-1; cdr3_aa: CSASGTSGSSEQFF; cdr3_nt: TGCAGTGCTTCCGGGACTAGCGGGAGTAGTGAGCAGTTCTTC
clone_size: few; v_call: TRBV5-1; d_call: NA; j_call: TRBJ2-2; cdr3_aa: CASSGGVQYPNTGELFF; cdr3_nt: TGCGCCAGCAGTGGAGGAGTTCAATACCCGAACACCGGGGAGCTGTTTTTT
clone_size: few; v_call: TRBV27; d_call: TRBD2; j_call: TRBJ2-7; cdr3_aa: CASSYVGGDEQYF; cdr3_nt: TGTGCCAGCAGTTATGTCGGGGGGGACGAGCAGTACTTC
clone_size: NA; v_call: TRBV7-9; d_call: NA; j_call: TRBJ1-1; cdr3_aa: CASSLGGMTGRGAEAFF; cdr3_nt: TGTGCCAGCAGCTTAGGAGGGATGACAGGCCGGGGGGCTGAAGCTTTCTTT
clone_size: many; v_call: TRBV2; d_call: NA; j_call: TRBJ2-3; cdr3_aa: CASSVLGDTQYF; cdr3_nt: TGTGCCAGCAGTGTATTGGGCGATACGCAGTATTTT
clone_size: many; v_call: TRBV7-9; d_call: NA; j_call: TRBJ1-2; cdr3_aa: CASSSPRDLGGDGYTF; cdr3_nt: TGTGCCAGCAGCTCACCACGGGACCTCGGCGGCGATGGCTACACCTTC
clone_size: few; v_call: TRBV5-1; d_call: NA; j_call: TRBJ2-1; cdr3_aa: CASSPEGQPYNEQFF; cdr3_nt: TGCGCCAGCAGCCCGGAGGGACAACCCTACAATGAGCAGTTCTTC
clone_size: many; v_call: TRBV5-1; d_call: NA; j_call: TRBJ1-5; cdr3_aa: CASRETKPQHF; cdr3_nt: TGCGCCAGTCGGGAAACGAAGCCCCAGCATTTT
clone_size: NA; v_call: TRBV18; d_call: NA; j_call: TRBJ2-5; cdr3_aa: CASSPLDRRETQYF; cdr3_nt: TGTGCCAGCTCACCATTAGACAGGCGAGAGACCCAGTACTTC
clone_size: few; v_call: TRBV7-9; d_call: NA; j_call: TRBJ2-2; cdr3_aa: CASSLVLAGELFF; cdr3_nt: TGTGCCAGCAGCTTAGTACTAGCCGGGGAGCTGTTTTTT
clone_size: many; v_call: TRBV9; d_call: NA; j_call: TRBJ2-2; cdr3_aa: CASSVASKVTNTGELFF; cdr3_nt: TGTGCCAGCAGCGTAGCTTCGAAGGTAACGAACACCGGGGAGCTGTTTTTT
clone_size: many; v_call: TRBV10-3; d_call: NA; j_call: TRBJ1-2; cdr3_aa: CAISPDSLNYGYTF; cdr3_nt: TGTGCCATCAGCCCGGACAGTCTTAACTATGGCTACACCTTC
clone_size: NA; v_call: TRBV5-1; d_call: TRBD1; j_call: TRBJ2-7; cdr3_aa: CASSFRDRIAYEQYF; cdr3_nt: TGCGCCAGCAGCTTCCGGGACAGGATCGCCTACGAGCAGTACTTC
clone_size: NA; v_call: TRBV6-1; d_call: TRBD2; j_call: TRBJ2-2; cdr3_aa: CASCSGETNTGELFF; cdr3_nt: TGTGCCAGCTGCAGCGGGGAGACGAACACCGGGGAGCTGTTTTTT
clone_size: many; v_call: TRBV21-1; d_call: NA; j_call: TRBJ1-1; cdr3_aa: CASQRGCTEAFF; cdr3_nt: TGTGCCAGCCAAAGAGGATGCACTGAAGCTTTCTTT
clone_size: NA; v_call: TRBV7-2; d_call: NA; j_call: TRBJ2-3; cdr3_aa: CASSLSWGGDTQYF; cdr3_nt: TGTGCCAGCAGCTTATCATGGGGTGGCGATACGCAGTATTTT
clone_size: many; v_call: TRBV27; d_call: NA; j_call: TRBJ2-7; cdr3_aa: CASSSGQRTEQYF; cdr3_nt: TGTGCCAGCAGTTCAGGACAGCGGACCGAGCAGTACTTC
clone_size: many; v_call: TRBV27; d_call: NA; j_call: TRBJ2-1; cdr3_aa: CASGGTALLNEQFF; cdr3_nt: TGTGCCAGCGGGGGGACAGCACTTCTGAATGAGCAGTTCTTC
clone_size: NA; v_call: TRBV5-1; d_call: NA; j_call: TRBJ1-1; cdr3_aa: CASSLAGWGEAFF; cdr3_nt: TGCGCCAGCAGCTTGGCCGGGTGGGGTGAAGCTTTCTTT
clone_size: NA; v_call: TRBV25-1; d_call: TRBD1; j_call: TRBJ2-2; cdr3_aa: CVSSELGQTNTGELFF; cdr3_nt: TGTGTCAGCAGTGAATTGGGACAGACGAACACAGGGGAGCTGTTTTTT
clone_size: NA; v_call: TRBV19; d_call: NA; j_call: TRBJ2-7; cdr3_aa: CASSIGDGGFEQYF; cdr3_nt: TGTGCCAGTAGTATAGGAGATGGGGGGTTCGAGCAGTACTTC
clone_size: NA; v_call: TRBV14; d_call: NA; j_call: TRBJ2-2; cdr3_aa: CASSPASGTLSTGELFF; cdr3_nt: TGTGCCAGCAGCCCCGCCTCCGGGACCCTGAGCACCGGGGAGCTGTTTTTT
clone_size: NA; v_call: TRBV10-1; d_call: TRBD1; j_call: TRBJ1-6; cdr3_aa: CASSERQGGSPLHF; cdr3_nt: TGCGCCAGCAGTGAGAGACAGGGTGGGTCACCCCTCCACTTT
clone_size: many; v_call: TRBV7-2; d_call: NA; j_call: TRBJ2-5; cdr3_aa: CASSYQGQQETQYF; cdr3_nt: TGTGCCAGCAGCTATCAAGGACAGCAAGAGACCCAGTACTTC
clone_size: many; v_call: TRBV5-1; d_call: NA; j_call: TRBJ2-1; cdr3_aa: CASSLHSSLSSYNEQFF; cdr3_nt: TGCGCCAGCAGCCTACACAGTTCCCTCAGCTCCTACAATGAGCAGTTCTTC
clone_size: many; v_call: TRBV7-2; d_call: TRBD2; j_call: TRBJ2-7; cdr3_aa: CASSLTSGSIYEQYF; cdr3_nt: TGTGCCAGCAGCCTGACTAGCGGGAGTATATACGAGCAGTACTTC
clone_size: many; v_call: TRBV9; d_call: NA; j_call: TRBJ2-3; cdr3_aa: CASSPPRGEGTDTQYF; cdr3_nt: TGTGCCAGCAGCCCCCCGCGGGGAGAGGGCACAGATACGCAGTATTTT
clone_size: NA; v_call: TRBV7-9; d_call: NA; j_call: TRBJ2-7; cdr3_aa: CASSLVPEEQYF; cdr3_nt: TGTGCCAGCAGCTTGGTACCGGAAGAGCAGTACTTC
clone_size: many; v_call: TRBV20-1; d_call: NA; j_call: TRBJ1-2; cdr3_aa: CSARLPTSGNYGYTF; cdr3_nt: TGCAGTGCCCGGCTTCCTACCTCGGGTAACTATGGCTACACCTTC
clone_size: NA; v_call: TRBV5-1; d_call: TRBD2; j_call: TRBJ2-3; cdr3_aa: CASRIIRAGGFSSTDTQYF; cdr3_nt: TGCGCCAGCAGAATAATCCGAGCGGGAGGATTTTCTAGCACAGATACGCAGTATTTT
clone_size: many; v_call: TRBV5-1; d_call: NA; j_call: TRBJ1-4; cdr3_aa: CASSLEGSYGKLFF; cdr3_nt: TGCGCCAGCAGCTTGGAGGGGTCGTACGGAAAACTGTTTTTT
clone_size: many; v_call: TRBV4-2; d_call: NA; j_call: TRBJ2-1; cdr3_aa: CASSQEGSKYNEQFF; cdr3_nt: TGTGCCAGCAGCCAAGAGGGCAGCAAATACAATGAGCAGTTCTTC
clone_size: many; v_call: TRBV5-1; d_call: NA; j_call: TRBJ1-5; cdr3_aa: CASSPGYSNQPQHF; cdr3_nt: TGCGCCAGCAGCCCCGGTTATAGCAATCAGCCCCAGCATTTT
clone_size: NA; v_call: TRBV20-1; d_call: TRBD1; j_call: TRBJ2-7; cdr3_aa: CSARPYRVGTGDNSYEQYF; cdr3_nt: TGCAGTGCTAGACCGTACAGAGTTGGGACAGGGGATAACTCCTACGAGCAGTACTTC